This T cell receptor beta chain was profiled in a study of molecular identifiers for immune sequencing clone quantification. Worth noting for this clonotype: Given a much more abundant clone one base away, this may be a read error.

Trimming cost V 7 bases and J 5 bases, with 24 bases left between them. This CDR3 region has 16 residues. CDR1 and CDR2 (germline): MNHEY, SVGAGI. TCRdb reprocessed the PCR reads via MiXCR and lists one record per CDR3 protein. The sample lists 490,000 or so distinct CDR3 sequences; around 25% were seen once. This chain joins TRBV6-5 and TRBJ2-7; a possible D gene is TRBD1 (5 bases). The sequenced sample was naive CD8+ T cells from blood, with Jurkat cell RNA spiked in. Subset given: FACS-sorted CD8+CD4-CCR7+CD45RA+ naive T cells. The source of this sequence is a human donor in good health. Some libraries in this study had Jurkat cell RNA spiked in. This chain's CDR3 is CASTPSWGPAADEQYF. CDR3 DNA sequence: TGTGCCAGCACTCCCAGCTGGGGCCCCGCGGCAGACGAGCAGTACTTC.